The sequence of this T cell receptor beta chain was determined in a study of blood T cell repertoires in COVID-19. Measured with immunoSEQ multiplex PCR; TCRdb has only the in-frame clones, and not every one. The table includes around 55,000 clones, 85% detected once. This clone was found a few times. Trimming shortened V by 3 bases and J by 6 bases, and 14 bases separated the two germline ends. Germline V gene lookup returns CDR1 MDHEN and CDR2 SYDVKM. The CDR3 contains 14 residues. The sequenced sample was peripheral blood. The TCR comes from a human donor in a cohort sampled during active COVID-19. The chain joins TRBV28 to TRBJ1-2, with D perhaps TRBD1 (5 bases). CDR3 bases: TGTGCCAGCAGTTTGGTACACAGCAGGGATGGCTACACCTTC. Protein: CASSLVHSRDGYTF.